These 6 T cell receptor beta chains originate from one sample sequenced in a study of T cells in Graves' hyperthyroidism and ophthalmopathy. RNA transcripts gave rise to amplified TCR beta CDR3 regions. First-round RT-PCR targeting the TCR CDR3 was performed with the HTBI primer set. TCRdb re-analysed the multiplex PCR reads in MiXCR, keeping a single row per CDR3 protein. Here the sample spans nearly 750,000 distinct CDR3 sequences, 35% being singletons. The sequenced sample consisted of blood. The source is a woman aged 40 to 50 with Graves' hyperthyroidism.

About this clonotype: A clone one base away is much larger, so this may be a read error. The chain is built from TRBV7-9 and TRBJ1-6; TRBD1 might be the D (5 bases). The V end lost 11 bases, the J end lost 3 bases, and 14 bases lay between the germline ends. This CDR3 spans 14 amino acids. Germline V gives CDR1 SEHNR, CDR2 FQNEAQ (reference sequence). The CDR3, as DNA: TGTGCCGGCAAACAGGCGTTCTATAATTCACCCCTCCACTTT. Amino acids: CAGKQAFYNSPLHF.

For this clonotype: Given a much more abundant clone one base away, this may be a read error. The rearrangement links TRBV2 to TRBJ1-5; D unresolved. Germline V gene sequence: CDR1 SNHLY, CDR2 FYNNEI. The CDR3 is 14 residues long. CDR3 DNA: TGTGCCAGAAGTGCAACCTCAGGAGATCAGCCCCAGCATTTT. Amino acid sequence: CARSATSGDQPQHF.

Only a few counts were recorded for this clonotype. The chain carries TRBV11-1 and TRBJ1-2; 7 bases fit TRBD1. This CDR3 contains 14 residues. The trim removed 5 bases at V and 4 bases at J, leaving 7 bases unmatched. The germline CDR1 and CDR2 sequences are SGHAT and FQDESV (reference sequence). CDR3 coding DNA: TGTGCCAGCAGCCCTACAGGGGCCGGCTATGGCTACACCTTC. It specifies CASSPTGAGYGYTF.

CDR3 sequence reads: CAIGAGENRANSPLHF. The DNA for the CDR3 is TGTGCCATCGGGGCAGGGGAGAACAGGGCTAATTCACCCCTCCACTTT. This chain links TRBV10-3 with TRBJ1-6; D perhaps matches TRBD1 (6 bases). Germline values: CDR1 ENHRY, CDR2 SYGVKD. Trimming removed 8 bases at V and 6 bases at J, with 20 bases between. This CDR3 has 16 residues.

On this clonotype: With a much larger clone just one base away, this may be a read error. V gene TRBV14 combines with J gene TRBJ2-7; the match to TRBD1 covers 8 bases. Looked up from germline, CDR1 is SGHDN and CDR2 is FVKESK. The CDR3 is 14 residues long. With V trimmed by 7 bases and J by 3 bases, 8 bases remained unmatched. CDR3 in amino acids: CASTYTQGGYEQYF. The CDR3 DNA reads TGTGCCAGCACCTACACACAGGGGGGCTACGAGCAGTACTTC.

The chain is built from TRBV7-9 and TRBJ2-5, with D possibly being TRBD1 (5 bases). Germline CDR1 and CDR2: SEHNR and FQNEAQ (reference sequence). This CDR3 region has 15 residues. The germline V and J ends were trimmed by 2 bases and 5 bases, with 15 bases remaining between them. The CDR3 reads CASSLPGAGKETQYF. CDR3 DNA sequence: TGTGCCAGCAGCTTACCTGGGGCCGGTAAGGAGACCCAGTACTTC.